The next 27 T cell receptor beta chains were all read from a single sample in a study of regulatory T cells in long-lasting Graves disease. The authors built TCR beta libraries using iRepertoire HTBI primers and Arm-PCR of CDR3 regions. MiXCR was run by TCRdb on the multiplex PCR reads, yielding one entry per CDR3 protein. This table holds under 450,000 distinct CDR3 sequences, about 23% found once. The time point here: persistent/refractory GD, antithyroid drugs over 5 years with positive TRAb. PBMC-extracted RNA yielded the TCR library. The specimen was peripheral blood mononuclear cells (PBMCs), collected when the disease was refractory, from a patient treated with antithyroid drugs. These receptors were taken from a woman in her 40s with Graves disease.

This clonotype was counted a few times. The gene calls are TRBV7-8 and TRBJ1-5; TRBD1 is a possible D gene (6 bases). This CDR3 contains 19 residues. CDR1 and CDR2 from the germline V gene are SGHVS and FQNEAQ. Trimming removed 6 bases from V and 0 bases from J, with 24 bases in between. CDR3 nucleotides: TGTGCCAGCAGTTCAAGTTCCAAGGGACACCGAATTAGCAATCAGCCCCAGCATTTT. Amino acid sequence: CASSSSSKGHRISNQPQHF.

Remarks on this clonotype: A read error is possible here, since a much larger clone lies one base away. The genes are TRBV20-1 and TRBJ2-2, with unresolved D. CDR3 length: 12 residues. Germline-derived CDR1 and CDR2 are DFQATT and SNEGSKA (reference sequence). Trimming left V 5 bases short and J 4 bases short, with 8 bases between. CDR3 residues: CSARRPTGELFF. The CDR3 DNA is TGCAGTGCTCGTCGACCCACCGGGGAGCTGTTTTTT.

This clonotype was detected a few times. This rearrangement joins TRBV20-1 to TRBJ1-1; no clear D gene. The V end lost 3 bases, the J end lost 2 bases, and 7 bases lay between the germline ends. The CDR3 consists of 12 residues. The germline gives CDR1 DFQATT, CDR2 SNEGSKA (reference sequence). This CDR3 is CSARVFNTEAFF. For the CDR3, the DNA is TGCAGTGCTAGGGTTTTCAACACTGAAGCTTTCTTT.

This chain joins TRBV4-1 and TRBJ2-7; TRBD1 might be the D (6 bases). Germline lookup yields CDR1 MGHRA and CDR2 YSYEKL. V was shortened by 1 base and J by 3 bases, with 13 bases between the two germline ends. This CDR3 has 15 amino acids. The CDR3 region has the DNA TGCGCCAGCAGCCAAGGCACGGGACACTACTACGAGCAGTACTTC. Its protein product is CASSQGTGHYYEQYF.

Note on this clonotype: A much more abundant neighbour one base away suggests this may be a read error. The DNA of the CDR3 is TGTGCCAGCAGTAAGGGGGGGACAGGGGTCTACGAGCAGTGCTTC. Its protein product is CASSKGGTGVYEQCF. This chain uses TRBV6-4 with TRBJ2-7; 10 bases line up with TRBD1. This CDR3 contains 15 residues. From germline, CDR1 is MRHNA and CDR2 SNTAGT.

This clonotype was seen repeatedly, ten times or more. The rearrangement links TRBV28 to TRBJ2-7; TRBD1 aligns across 11 bases. Germline assignment: CDR1 MDHEN and CDR2 SYDVKM. CDR3 length: 14 residues. J was trimmed by 5 bases and V by 5 bases; bases with no gene match: 5. CDR3 amino acids: CASSPGTGGDEQYF. CDR3 nucleotide sequence: TGTGCCAGCAGTCCCGGGACAGGGGGGGACGAGCAGTACTTC.

The chain carries TRBV6-1 and TRBJ2-1; 10 bases fit TRBD2. This CDR3 contains 15 residues. V gave up 10 bases and J gave up 4 bases; unmatched junction bases: 10. The germline CDR1 and CDR2 sequences are MNHNS and SASEGT. DNA for the CDR3: TGTGCCACCGCTCTGGGAGCGGGAGGGTACAATGAGCAGTTCTTC. Its protein product is CATALGAGGYNEQFF.

This chain connects TRBV9 to TRBJ1-2, with D perhaps TRBD1 (6 bases). The CDR3 sequence is 14 residues long. The V and J ends lost 3 bases and 2 bases respectively, with 11 bases between them. Germline CDR1 is SGDLS and CDR2 is YYNGEE. CDR3 sequence reads: CASSGTVSNYGYTF. The CDR3 region has the DNA TGTGCCAGCAGCGGGACAGTCTCGAACTATGGCTACACCTTC. The variable domain in full, with the rest retrieved from reference TRBV9 and TRBJ1-2, is DSGVTQTPKHLITATGQRVTLRCSPRSGDLSVYWYQQSLDQGLQFLIQYYNGEERAKGNILERFSAQQFPDLHSELNLSSLELGDSALYFCASSGTVSNYGYTFGSGTRLTVV.

The sample holds many counts of this clonotype. The chain employs TRBV28 and TRBJ1-2; no definite D call. V was clipped by 6 bases and J by 4 bases, with 9 bases between them. The germline CDR1 and CDR2 sequences are MDHEN and SYDVKM. The CDR3 is made up of 12 amino acids. CDR3 in DNA: TGTGCCAGCAGCGACATAGGCTATGGCTACACCTTC. Translation gives CASSDIGYGYTF.

The rearrangement uses TRBV14 and TRBJ1-1; D is undetermined. Germline V lookup: CDR1 SGHDN, CDR2 FVKESK. This CDR3 has 16 amino acids. Deletions cut 0 bases from V and 4 bases from J, with 15 bases between. The chain's CDR3 is CASSQEKGLLSTEAFF. The CDR3 nucleotides read TGTGCCAGCAGCCAAGAAAAAGGGCTGTTGAGCACTGAAGCTTTCTTT.

This clonotype was detected many times. The rearrangement links TRBV28 to TRBJ2-7, with D possibly TRBD1 on 5 matching bases. The CDR3 has 11 amino acids. The germline V gene has CDR1 MDHEN and CDR2 SYDVKM. V was clipped by 3 bases and J by 12 bases, with 12 bases between them. As DNA, the CDR3 is TGTGCCAGCAGTTTGCGGCGGACACTGTACTTC. Amino acids: CASSLRRTLYF. The variable domain in full, with the rest retrieved from reference TRBV28 and TRBJ2-7, is DVKVTQSSRYLVKRTGEKVFLECVQDMDHENMFWYRQDPGLGLRLIYFSYDVKMKEKGDIPEGYSVSREKKERFSLILESASTNQTSMYLCASSLRRTLYFGPGTRLTVT.

The chain joins TRBV27 to TRBJ2-7; 8 nucleotides match TRBD1. The germline V gene has CDR1 MNHEY and CDR2 SMNVEV (reference sequence). V trimming: 6 bases; J trimming: 6 bases; junction bases outside the gene matches: 10. The CDR3 loop spans 14 amino acids. In DNA, the CDR3 is TGTGCCAGCAGGTTACAGGGGGGTCAAGGCGAGCAGTACTTC. Translated, it gives CASRLQGGQGEQYF.

The chain uses TRBV28 and TRBJ2-7, with D perhaps matching TRBD1 (8 bases). Germline CDR1 and CDR2: MDHEN and SYDVKM. V was shortened by 7 bases and J by 4 bases, with 20 bases between the two germline ends. CDR3 length: 15 residues. The DNA for the CDR3 is TGTGCCAGCAACCCGGATGGACAGGGAGGGTACGAGCAGTACTTC. It yields the protein CASNPDGQGGYEQYF.

The V and J genes are TRBV28 and TRBJ2-7; the match to TRBD2 covers 14 bases. Losses at the gene ends were 6 bases for V and 4 bases for J; bases not matched to a gene: 17. The CDR3 length is 19 residues. Germline V lookup: CDR1 MDHEN, CDR2 SYDVKM. The CDR3 loop reads CASSTPGTSGRSVWYEQYF. The CDR3 DNA follows: TGTGCCAGCAGCACTCCCGGGACTAGCGGGAGATCTGTGTGGTACGAGCAGTACTTC. Based on the CDR3 plus reference TRBV28 and TRBJ2-7, the full variable domain is DVKVTQSSRYLVKRTGEKVFLECVQDMDHENMFWYRQDPGLGLRLIYFSYDVKMKEKGDIPEGYSVSREKKERFSLILESASTNQTSMYLCASSTPGTSGRSVWYEQYFGPGTRLTVT.

There are many counts of this clonotype. The chain joins TRBV7-3 to TRBJ2-5; perhaps TRBD2 as D (5 bases). The CDR3 has 15 amino acids. Trimming pared 2 bases from V and 4 bases from J, leaving 14 bases between. Per germline, CDR1 SGHTA and CDR2 FQGTGA. CDR3 region: CASSLFGLSGETQYF. In nucleotides, the CDR3 is TGTGCCAGCAGCTTATTTGGACTGTCTGGAGAGACCCAGTACTTC.

This clonotype was observed many times. The chain links TRBV28 to TRBJ1-5; the D gene is possibly TRBD1 (5 bases). With 8 bases removed from V and 3 bases from J, the gap between germline ends came to 20 bases. This CDR3 has 16 amino acids. Germline lookup yields CDR1 MDHEN and CDR2 SYDVKM. CDR3 protein: CASRGLVGALNQPQHF. The CDR3 DNA is TGTGCCAGCCGAGGATTAGTAGGGGCCCTCAATCAGCCCCAGCATTTT. Filled out from reference TRBV28 and TRBJ1-5, the complete variable domain reads DVKVTQSSRYLVKRTGEKVFLECVQDMDHENMFWYRQDPGLGLRLIYFSYDVKMKEKGDIPEGYSVSREKKERFSLILESASTNQTSMYLCASRGLVGALNQPQHFGDGTRLSIL.

V gene TRBV28 combines with J gene TRBJ2-1, with D possibly TRBD2 on 6 matching bases. The CDR3 covers 15 residues. Deletions cut 3 bases from V and 6 bases from J, with 15 bases between. Germline V CDR1 and CDR2: MDHEN, SYDVKM. CDR3 nucleotide sequence: TGTGCCAGCAGTTTGCAACCGGGAGAATTCAATGAGCAGTTCTTC. It is translated as CASSLQPGEFNEQFF.

There are many counts of this clonotype. This rearrangement joins TRBV6-2 or TRBV6-3 to TRBJ2-7; D is ambiguous. Germline V lookup: CDR1 MNHEY, CDR2 SVGEGT. The CDR3 is 14 residues long. Trimming left V 0 bases short and J 6 bases short, with 12 bases between. CDR3 DNA sequence: TGTGCCAGCAGTTACTCGAGGCCCCTAGGCGAGCAGTACTTC. Protein sequence: CASSYSRPLGEQYF.

This rearrangement joins TRBV12-3 or TRBV12-4 to TRBJ2-1; 9 nucleotides line up with TRBD1. J gave up 10 bases and V 5 bases, and 6 bases lay outside the gene matches. The CDR3 consists of 13 residues. CDR3 coding DNA: TGTGCCAGCAGTCAGGACAGGGGTCCGGAGCAGTTCTTC. As protein: CASSQDRGPEQFF.

This clonotype has a count of ten or more. This sequence joins TRBV28 and TRBJ1-2, with 9 bases lining up with TRBD1. Germline CDR1 reads MDHEN; CDR2 reads SYDVKM. The V segment lost 2 bases and the J segment 0 bases; nucleotides outside the gene matches: 4. The CDR3 loop spans 16 amino acids. This CDR3 reads CASSLGGQGANYGYTF. The CDR3 nucleotides are TGTGCCAGCAGTTTAGGGGGACAGGGAGCTAACTATGGCTACACCTTC.

This clonotype was seen ten or more times. The rearrangement joins TRBV2 to TRBJ2-7; the D gene is possibly TRBD2 (5 bases). Germline lookup yields CDR1 SNHLY and CDR2 FYNNEI. This CDR3 contains 10 residues. Trimming stripped 10 bases from V and 6 bases from J, with 10 bases between. CDR3: CATGDPEQYF. The CDR3, as DNA: TGTGCCACCGGGGATCCCGAGCAGTACTTC.

This clonotype was counted at least ten times. The chain is built from TRBV28 and TRBJ1-1, with D possibly being TRBD1 (6 bases). V lost 4 bases to trimming and J lost 4 bases, with 22 bases between them. The CDR3 is made up of 17 amino acids. Per the germline V gene, CDR1 is MDHEN and CDR2 is SYDVKM. CDR3 in DNA: TGTGCCAGCAGTTCCTTACCCGTCGGGGGCGTGGGCACTGAAGCTTTCTTT. Protein: CASSSLPVGGVGTEAFF.

This clonotype was observed at least ten times. V usage is TRBV28 and J usage is TRBJ1-1; 10 bases align to TRBD1. This CDR3 is built from 15 residues. Germline V lookup: CDR1 MDHEN, CDR2 SYDVKM. V lost 5 bases and J lost 8; bases outside the gene matches: 11. The CDR3 loop is CASSPIDRGQIEAFF. CDR3 nucleotides: TGTGCCAGCAGTCCTATAGACAGGGGGCAAATCGAAGCTTTCTTT.

Note on this clonotype: A read error is the likely source, as a far larger clone sits one nucleotide away. This sequence joins TRBV7-8 and TRBJ2-7, with D uncertain. The length of the CDR3 is 15 residues. Per the germline V gene, CDR1 is SGHVS and CDR2 is FQNEAQ. CDR3 region: CASSLMGQAFYEEYF. CDR3 nucleotide sequence: TGTGCCAGCAGCTTAATGGGCCAGGCGTTCTACGAGGAGTACTTC.

The rearrangement links TRBV7-6 to TRBJ2-3; tentative D call: TRBD1 (6 bases). Trimming cost V 5 bases and J 1 base, with 10 bases left between them. The germline gives CDR1 SGHVS, CDR2 FNYEAQ. This CDR3 is 14 amino acids long. The CDR3 DNA reads TGTGCCAGCAGCATCAGGACAGGCACAGATACGCAGTATTTT. Protein product: CASSIRTGTDTQYF.

The sample holds many counts of this clonotype. The genes are TRBV28 and TRBJ1-3; D unresolved. The CDR3 covers 16 residues. V was cut by 5 bases and J by 0 bases, with 14 bases left in between. Germline-derived CDR1 and CDR2 are MDHEN and SYDVKM. CDR3 in amino acids: CASSIGRQASGNTIYF. CDR3 in DNA: TGTGCCAGCAGTATAGGACGGCAAGCCTCTGGAAACACCATATATTTT. Full variable domain (rest looked up from reference TRBV28 and TRBJ1-3): DVKVTQSSRYLVKRTGEKVFLECVQDMDHENMFWYRQDPGLGLRLIYFSYDVKMKEKGDIPEGYSVSREKKERFSLILESASTNQTSMYLCASSIGRQASGNTIYFGEGSWLTVV.

The V gene is TRBV19, the J gene TRBJ2-2; TRBD2 matches at 7 bases. V dropped 5 bases and J dropped 3; count of bases not matched to a gene: 9. In germline, CDR1 is LNHDA, CDR2 SQIVND (reference sequence). CDR3 length equals 16 residues. In nucleotides, the CDR3 is TGTGCCAGTAGTTTACCCGGGACTATGGACACCGGGGAGCTGTTTTTT. It encodes CASSLPGTMDTGELFF.